The source of this T cell receptor beta chain is a study of read filtering for tumor transcriptome and immune sequencing. Across the study: Whole-transcriptome libraries were prepared after DNase treatment.

Study-wide findings and caveats: Roughly 79% of IR-seq clonotypes had one read, totaling around 3.3% of reads; RNA-seq: 74.6% and 44.6%. Correlation between methods rose after single-read clonotypes were removed.

Every patient had bone marrow sampled while the disease was active. V shed 6 bases and J 7 bases; nucleotides not matched to a gene: 10. CDR3 size: 13 residues. Germline loops: CDR1 DFQATT, CDR2 SNEGSKA (reference sequence). This clonotype was observed at least ten times. Its antigen is as yet unknown. This library used 300 to 450 ng RNA and molecular barcoded adaptors spanning alpha/delta and beta/gamma chains. MiXCR, applied by TCRdb to the reads, yields one record per CDR3 protein. The table includes about 10,000 distinct CDR3 sequences, 16% detected once. This receptor was taken from a donor over 35 with multiple myeloma. The sequencing input was a population of CD138-negative cells sorted from bone marrow. The chain combines TRBV20-1 with TRBJ2-7; 9 positions match TRBD2. Here the CDR3 DNA reads TGCAGTGCCCGGCCTAGCGGGGTACTGGAGCAGTACTTC. Protein: CSARPSGVLEQYF.